The 5 T cell receptor beta chains below come from one sample, sequenced in a study of shared clonotypes between healthy human individuals. The table came from immunoSEQ multiplex PCR; TCRdb's copy has only in-frame clones and leaves some out. Found here are about a million clones, about 75% of them singletons; the top ten hold 1.4%. The source material was memory CD4+ T cells sorted from blood. Subset specified: CD45RA-negative fraction. The receptors derive from a man aged 18 to 29 in good health.

This clone was seen a few times. A read error may explain this, as a much larger clone is one base away. This chain uses TRBV27 with TRBJ1-1; D gene unclear. This CDR3 has 13 residues. CDR1 is MNHEY and CDR2 is SMNVEV in the germline V gene (reference sequence). The V gene lost 2 bases and the J gene lost 0 bases, with 4 bases spanning the gap. For the CDR3, the DNA is TGTGCCAGCAGTTTAATGTTGAACACTGAAGCTTTCTTT. Translating gives CASSLMLNTEAFF.

The chain has TRBV2 and TRBJ1-5; perhaps TRBD1 as D (5 bases). This CDR3 region has 14 residues. Germline V gene data show CDR1 as SNHLY and CDR2 as FYNNEI. V gave up 7 bases and J gave up 0 bases, with 10 bases separating them. The CDR3 loop is CASTGTNSNQPQHF. CDR3 bases: TGTGCCAGCACGGGGACGAATAGCAATCAGCCCCAGCATTTT.

The rearrangement links TRBV18 to TRBJ2-1; 7 positions agree with TRBD2. This CDR3 is 13 amino acids long. Germline CDR1 is KGHSH and CDR2 is LQKENI. After removal of 2 bases from V and 9 bases from J, the junction contained 4 bases not matched to a gene. The DNA of the CDR3 is TGTGCCAGCTCACCAAGGGAGGGGAGTGAGCAGTTCTTC. It is translated as CASSPREGSEQFF.

This sequence joins TRBV5-1 and TRBJ2-1; 14 positions agree with TRBD2. V was clipped by 4 bases and J by 10 bases; unmatched bases: 7. Germline V gives CDR1 SGHRS, CDR2 YFSETQ. This CDR3 has 15 residues. The CDR3 DNA sequence: TGCGCCAGCAGCCCCGGGACTAGCGGGGGAGGCGAGCAGTTCTTC. Translation gives CASSPGTSGGGEQFF.

The CDR3 coding sequence is TGTGCCAGCTCACTCACTAGCGGGGGAAATGAGCAGTTCTTC. Translating gives CASSLTSGGNEQFF. The chain recombines TRBV18 with TRBJ2-1; 11 nucleotides align to TRBD2. The germline V gene has CDR1 KGHSH and CDR2 LQKENI. With 4 bases clipped from V and 7 bases from J, the junction kept 3 bases outside the gene matches. The CDR3 runs to 14 residues.